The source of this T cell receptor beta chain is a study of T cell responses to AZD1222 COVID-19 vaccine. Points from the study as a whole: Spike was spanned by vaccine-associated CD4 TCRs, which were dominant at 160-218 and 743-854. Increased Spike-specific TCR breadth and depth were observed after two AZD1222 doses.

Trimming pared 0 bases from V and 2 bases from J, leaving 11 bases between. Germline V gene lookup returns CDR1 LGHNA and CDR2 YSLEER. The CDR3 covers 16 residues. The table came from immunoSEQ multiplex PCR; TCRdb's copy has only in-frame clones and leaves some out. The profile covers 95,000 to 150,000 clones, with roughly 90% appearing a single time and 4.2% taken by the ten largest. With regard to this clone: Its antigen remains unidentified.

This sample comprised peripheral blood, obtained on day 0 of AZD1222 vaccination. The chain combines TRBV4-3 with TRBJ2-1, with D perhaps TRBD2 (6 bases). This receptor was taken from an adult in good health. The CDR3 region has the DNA TGCGCCAGCAGCCAAGATCGACGGGGGACCTACAATGAGCAGTTCTTC. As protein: CASSQDRRGTYNEQFF.